The 19 T cell receptor beta chains presented below share a single source sample, sequenced in a study of control samples from healthy donors and cancer patients. Produced via immunoSEQ multiplex PCR; TCRdb's table is partial and in-frame only. This table has 150,000 to 200,000 clones, roughly 91% appearing once. The sequencing sample was made of blood. All receptors derive from a woman aged 25 to 39 in good health.

The CDR3 DNA is TGTGCCAGCAGTACGCCAACAGGGGGCTTCTCTGAAGCTTTCTTT. It is translated as CASSTPTGGFSEAFF. The chain links TRBV6-5 to TRBJ1-1; 9 nucleotides align to TRBD1. Losses at the gene ends were 5 bases for V and 6 bases for J; bases not matched to a gene: 10. This CDR3 is built from 15 residues. The germline gives CDR1 MNHEY, CDR2 SVGAGI.

The V gene is TRBV7-6, the J gene TRBJ2-1, with D hard to call. V was pared by 3 bases and J by 4 bases, with 4 bases between. This CDR3 comprises 12 residues. The germline V gene has CDR1 SGHVS and CDR2 FNYEAQ. CDR3 in DNA: TGTGCCAGCAGCTTCGGATACAATGAGCAGTTCTTC. Translating it yields CASSFGYNEQFF.

In this sample, this clone turned up a few times. The rearrangement links TRBV6-5 to TRBJ1-3, with D maybe TRBD1 (6 bases). Trimming pared 6 bases from V and 0 bases from J, leaving 12 bases between. Germline V gene data show CDR1 as MNHEY and CDR2 as SVGAGI. This CDR3 is built from 15 residues. The CDR3 protein is CASSRTGSSGNTIYF. CDR3 in DNA: TGTGCCAGCAGCCGAACAGGGAGCTCTGGAAACACCATATATTTT.

The chain couples TRBV21-1 to TRBJ2-7; the DNA was not compared with TRBD1, the D call given in the table. TRBV21-1 is described as a pseudogene. The CDR3 is 15 amino acids. The CDR3 is CASSSRDRGRYEQYF. The DNA of the CDR3 is TGTGCCAGCAGCTCCCGGGACAGGGGAAGGTACGAGCAGTACTTC.

This chain's CDR3 is CASSELAGESGTDTQYF. The CDR3 nucleotides are TGTGCCAGCAGTGAACTAGCGGGAGAGTCCGGCACAGATACGCAGTATTTT. The J gene is TRBJ2-3, the V gene TRBV6-1; 10 bases are shared with TRBD2. J was trimmed by 1 base and V by 2 bases; bases with no gene match: 6. Per germline, CDR1 MNHNS and CDR2 SASEGT. This CDR3 is 17 amino acids long.

This clone was counted only a few times. The rearrangement joins TRBV6-4 to TRBJ2-1; 7 nucleotides align to TRBD2. V trimming: 3 bases; J trimming: 7 bases; junction bases outside the gene matches: 3. The CDR3 loop spans 13 amino acids. Germline V CDR1 and CDR2: MRHNA, SNTAGT. The CDR3 DNA reads as TGTGCCAGCAGTGAAGGGACTACTAATGAGCAGTTCTTC. This gives the protein CASSEGTTNEQFF.

This chain links TRBV6-5 with TRBJ1-1; TRBD1 agrees at 9 bases. The germline CDR1 and CDR2 sequences are MNHEY and SVGAGI. V lost 10 bases to trimming and J lost 4 bases; unmatched junction nucleotides: 7. This CDR3 spans 13 amino acids. DNA for the CDR3: TGTGCCAACCGGGACAGGGCGGCCACTGAAGCTTTCTTT. This sequence encodes CANRDRAATEAFF.

The V call is TRBV19, the J call TRBJ1-5, with 7 bases identical to TRBD1. V lost 1 base to trimming and J lost 5 bases; unmatched junction nucleotides: 2. The germline V gene encodes CDR1 LNHDA and CDR2 SQIVND (reference sequence). This CDR3 has 14 residues. CDR3 sequence: CASSIARGYQPQHF. The DNA for the CDR3 is TGTGCCAGTAGTATAGCCAGGGGGTATCAGCCCCAGCATTTT.

The chain joins TRBV3-1 (or the pseudogene TRBV3-2) to TRBJ1-6; D is ambiguous. V was trimmed by 3 bases and J by 9 bases, leaving 6 bases between them. Germline CDR1 and CDR2: LGHDT and YNNKEL (reference sequence). The CDR3 spans 12 residues. The CDR3 loop reads CASSHPGSPLHF. The CDR3 nucleotides read TGTGCCAGCAGCCACCCGGGTTCACCCCTCCACTTT.

The rearrangement links TRBV28 to TRBJ2-2, with TRBD2 matching over 8 bases. This CDR3 has 14 residues. The junction had 3 bases not matched to a gene; V was cut back by 3 bases and J by 6 bases. The germline V gene encodes CDR1 MDHEN and CDR2 SYDVKM. The CDR3 protein is CASSFGGVAGELFF. The CDR3 DNA reads TGTGCCAGCAGTTTCGGGGGGGTGGCCGGGGAGCTGTTTTTT. Full variable domain (outside the CDR3, taken from reference TRBV28 and TRBJ2-2): DVKVTQSSRYLVKRTGEKVFLECVQDMDHENMFWYRQDPGLGLRLIYFSYDVKMKEKGDIPEGYSVSREKKERFSLILESASTNQTSMYLCASSFGGVAGELFFGEGSRLTVL.

This CDR3 reads CASSVAGSNTGELFF. CDR3 sequence (DNA): TGTGCCAGCAGCGTAGCGGGATCGAACACCGGGGAGCTGTTTTTT. The chain recombines TRBV9 with TRBJ2-2, with D perhaps matching TRBD2 (5 bases). The germline V gene has CDR1 SGDLS and CDR2 YYNGEE. This CDR3 comprises 15 residues. Trimming stripped 0 bases from V and 0 bases from J, with 6 bases between.

The sample holds a few counts of this clone. The chain employs TRBV6-2 or TRBV6-3 and TRBJ2-2; possibly TRBD1 or TRBD2 for D (5 bases each). CDR3 length: 14 amino acids. Germline CDR1 reads MNHEY; CDR2 reads SVGEGT. V was clipped by 4 bases and J by 8 bases, with 14 bases between them. CDR3 sequence reads: CASSWGRESGELFF. The CDR3 nucleotides read TGTGCCAGCAGTTGGGGGAGAGAGTCGGGGGAGCTGTTTTTT.

The genes are TRBV25-1 and TRBJ1-1; D gene ambiguous. The CDR3 runs to 16 residues. Germline V gene data show CDR1 as MGHDK and CDR2 as SYGVNS. Trimming cost V 1 base and J 1 base, with 13 bases left between them. CDR3: CASSEFPERANTEAFF. The CDR3 coding sequence is TGTGCCAGCAGTGAATTCCCAGAAAGAGCGAACACTGAAGCTTTCTTT.

This chain joins TRBV5-8 and TRBJ1-5, with D maybe TRBD1 (5 bases). The germline CDR1 and CDR2 sequences are SGHTS and YDEGEE. The CDR3 loop spans 15 amino acids. V was clipped by 6 bases and J by 0 bases, with 13 bases between them. The CDR3 protein is CASNTGEYSNQPQHF. DNA for the CDR3: TGTGCCAGCAACACAGGAGAATATAGCAATCAGCCCCAGCATTTT.

This clone appeared once. V is TRBV20-1 and J is TRBJ2-7; 9 positions agree with TRBD1. CDR1 DFQATT and CDR2 SNEGSKA come from the germline V gene (reference sequence). There are 16 residues in the CDR3. V trimming: 3 bases; J trimming: 0 bases; junction bases outside the gene matches: 9. CDR3 DNA sequence: TGCAGTGCTAGTCCTTCCGGACAGGGGAGCTCCTACGAGCAGTACTTC. Its translation is CSASPSGQGSSYEQYF.

The chain uses TRBV6-2 or TRBV6-3 and TRBJ2-7; D ambiguous. CDR1 and CDR2 (germline): MNHEY, SVGEGT. The CDR3 is made up of 14 amino acids. The V gene lost 0 bases and the J gene lost 2 bases, with 8 bases spanning the gap. DNA of the CDR3: TGTGCCAGCAGTTACTCTGGGAAGACCTACGAGCAGTACTTC. Translated: CASSYSGKTYEQYF.

The rearrangement links TRBV28 to TRBJ2-1, with 12 bases that match TRBD2. The CDR3 spans 16 residues. V trimming: 5 bases; J trimming: 7 bases; junction bases outside the gene matches: 9. Germline assignment: CDR1 MDHEN and CDR2 SYDVKM. CDR3 nucleotides: TGTGCCAGCAGTCCCTTGCCTAGCGGGAGGGGTAATGAGCAGTTCTTC. As protein: CASSPLPSGRGNEQFF.

J is TRBJ2-3 and V is TRBV19; 11 bases line up with TRBD1. This CDR3 contains 16 residues. V was clipped by 2 bases and J by 5 bases; unmatched bases: 6. Per the germline V gene, CDR1 is LNHDA and CDR2 is SQIVND (reference sequence). CDR3 DNA: TGTGCCAGTAGTATACGGACAGGGGGCGCGAGAGATACGCAGTATTTT. This translates into CASSIRTGGARDTQYF.

The chain couples TRBV20-1 to TRBJ2-5, with D uncertain. V dropped 3 bases and J dropped 2 bases, with 10 bases sitting between them. Germline CDR1 reads DFQATT; CDR2 reads SNEGSKA (reference sequence). The CDR3 extends over 13 amino acids. The CDR3, as DNA: TGCAGTGCTAGTAGGTCTACGCAAGAGACCCAGTACTTC. It encodes CSASRSTQETQYF.